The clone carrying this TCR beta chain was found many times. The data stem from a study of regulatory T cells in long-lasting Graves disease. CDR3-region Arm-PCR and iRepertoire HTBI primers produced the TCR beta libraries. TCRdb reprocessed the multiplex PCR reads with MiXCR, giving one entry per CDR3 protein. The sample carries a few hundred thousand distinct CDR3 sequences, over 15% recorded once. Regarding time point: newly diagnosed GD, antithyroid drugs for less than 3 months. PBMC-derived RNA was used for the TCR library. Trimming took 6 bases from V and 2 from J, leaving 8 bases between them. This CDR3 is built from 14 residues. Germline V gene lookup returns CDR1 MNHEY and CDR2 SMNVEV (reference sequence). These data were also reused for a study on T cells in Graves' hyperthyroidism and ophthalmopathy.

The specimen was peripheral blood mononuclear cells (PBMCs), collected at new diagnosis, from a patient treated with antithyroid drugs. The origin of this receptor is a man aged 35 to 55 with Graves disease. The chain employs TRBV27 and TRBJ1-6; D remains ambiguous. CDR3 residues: CASRGYTYNSPLHF. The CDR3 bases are TGTGCCAGCAGGGGATACACCTATAATTCACCCCTCCACTTT.